This paragraph covers one T cell receptor beta chain sequence. The CDR3 is 17 residues long. Assay used: immunoSEQ multiplex PCR; TCRdb lists only in-frame clones, some missing. The sample has approximately 87,000 clones; 90% to 95% are singletons. The sample originates from a study of T cell changes during pregnancy in multiple sclerosis. This TCR came from a female donor with multiple sclerosis, enrolled in a pregnancy study. The sequenced sample was CD4+ T cells from peripheral blood mononuclear cells, obtained in the second trimester of pregnancy. This chain links TRBV21-1 with TRBJ2-5; TRBD2, as called in the table, went unchecked against the DNA. TRBV21-1 is designated a pseudogene. Here the CDR3 reads CASSKVAREGIWETQYF. The CDR3 bases are TGTGCCAGCAGCAAAGTGGCTCGGGAGGGAATATGGGAGACCCAGTACTTC.